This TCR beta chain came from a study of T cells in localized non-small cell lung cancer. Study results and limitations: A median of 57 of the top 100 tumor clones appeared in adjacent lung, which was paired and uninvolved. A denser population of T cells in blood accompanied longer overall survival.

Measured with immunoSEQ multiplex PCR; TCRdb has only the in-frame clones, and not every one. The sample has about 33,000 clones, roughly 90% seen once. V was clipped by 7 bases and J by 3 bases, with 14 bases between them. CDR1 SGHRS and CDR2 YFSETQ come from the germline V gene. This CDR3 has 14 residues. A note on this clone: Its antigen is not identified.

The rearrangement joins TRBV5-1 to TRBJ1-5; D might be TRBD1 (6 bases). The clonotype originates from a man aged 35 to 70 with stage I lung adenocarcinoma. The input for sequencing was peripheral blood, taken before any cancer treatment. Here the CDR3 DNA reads TGCGCCAGCGGGGATGGACAGCTCAATCAGCCCCAGCATTTT. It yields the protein CASGDGQLNQPQHF.